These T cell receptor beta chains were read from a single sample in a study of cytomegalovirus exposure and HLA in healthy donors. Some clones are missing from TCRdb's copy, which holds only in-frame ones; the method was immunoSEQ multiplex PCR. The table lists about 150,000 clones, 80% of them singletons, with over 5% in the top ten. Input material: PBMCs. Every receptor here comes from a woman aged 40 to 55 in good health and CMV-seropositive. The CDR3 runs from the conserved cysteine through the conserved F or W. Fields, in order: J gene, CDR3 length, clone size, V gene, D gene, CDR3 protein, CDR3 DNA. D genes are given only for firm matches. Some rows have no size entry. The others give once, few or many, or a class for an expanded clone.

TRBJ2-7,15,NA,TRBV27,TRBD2,CASSDGTSGTYEQYF,TGTGCCAGCAGTGACGGGACTAGCGGGACCTACGAGCAGTACTTC
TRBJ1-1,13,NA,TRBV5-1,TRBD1,CASSSDRATEAFF,TGCGCCAGCAGCTCTGACAGGGCGACTGAAGCTTTCTTT
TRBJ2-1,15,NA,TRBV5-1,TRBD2,CASSVLAEYGNEQFF,TGCGCCAGCAGCGTGCTAGCGGAGTATGGCAATGAGCAGTTCTTC
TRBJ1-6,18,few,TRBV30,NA,CAWRRAGTGGINNSPLHF,TGTGCCTGGAGACGAGCCGGGACGGGCGGGATAAATAATTCACCCCTCCACTTT
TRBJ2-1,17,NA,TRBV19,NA,CASSVREGTNRYNEQFF,TGTGCCAGTAGTGTTCGGGAAGGCACTAACCGGTACAATGAGCAGTTCTTC
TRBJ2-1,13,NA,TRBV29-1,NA,CSVFRGQGGEQFF,TGCAGCGTTTTCAGGGGCCAAGGTGGTGAGCAGTTCTTC
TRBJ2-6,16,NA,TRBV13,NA,CASSLAGGPGANVLTF,TGTGCCAGCAGCTTAGCCGGGGGGCCTGGGGCCAACGTCCTGACTTTC
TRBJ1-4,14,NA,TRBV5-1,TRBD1,CASSSGTGGEKLFF,TGCGCCAGCAGTTCTGGGACAGGGGGGGAAAAACTGTTTTTT
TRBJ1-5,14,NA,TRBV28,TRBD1,CASTTGQTSQPQHF,TGTGCCAGCACTACGGGACAGACCAGCCAGCCCCAGCATTTT
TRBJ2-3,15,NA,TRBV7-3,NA,CASSSSSVPTDTQYF,TGTGCCAGCAGCTCATCTAGCGTTCCCACAGATACGCAGTATTTT
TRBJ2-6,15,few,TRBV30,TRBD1,CAWSGQGAGANVLTF,TGTGCCTGGAGTGGACAGGGCGCTGGGGCCAACGTCCTGACTTTC
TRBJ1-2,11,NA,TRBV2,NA,CASSDGGPCTF,TGTGCCAGCAGCGACGGGGGGCCCTGCACCTTC
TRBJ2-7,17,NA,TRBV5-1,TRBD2,CASSEGLAGPIPYEQYF,TGCGCCAGCAGCGAGGGACTAGCGGGACCCATTCCCTACGAGCAGTACTTC
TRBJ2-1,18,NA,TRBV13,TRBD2,CASSLGGLAFHLGNEQFF,TGTGCCAGCAGCCTAGGAGGACTAGCGTTCCACCTAGGCAATGAGCAGTTCTTC
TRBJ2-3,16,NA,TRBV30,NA,CAWSVLAGSPSDTQYF,TGTGCCTGGAGTGTATTGGCGGGGAGCCCGTCAGATACGCAGTATTTT
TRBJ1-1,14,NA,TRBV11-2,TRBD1,CASSLWTGNSEAFF,TGTGCCAGCAGCCTTTGGACAGGGAACTCTGAAGCTTTCTTT
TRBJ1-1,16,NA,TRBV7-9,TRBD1,CSSSPSGGQANTEAFF,TGTTCCAGCAGCCCCTCGGGGGGACAGGCGAACACTGAAGCTTTCTTT
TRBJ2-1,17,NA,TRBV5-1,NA,CASSLARGRDTPLKQFF,TGCGCCAGCAGCTTGGCCCGAGGTCGGGATACCCCCCTGAAACAGTTCTTC
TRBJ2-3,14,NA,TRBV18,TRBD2,CASSPLTSADTQYF,TGTGCCAGCTCACCCCTGACTAGCGCAGATACGCAGTATTTT
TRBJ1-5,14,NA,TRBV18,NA,CASSPGAGDQPQHF,TGTGCCAGCTCACCAGGGGCAGGGGACCAGCCCCAGCATTTT
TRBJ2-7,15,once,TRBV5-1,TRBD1,CASSPPGQNTYEQYF,TGCGCCAGCAGTCCACCGGGACAGAATACCTACGAGCAGTACTTC
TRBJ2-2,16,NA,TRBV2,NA,CASSGLGGPRSGELFF,TGTGCCAGCAGTGGTCTTGGAGGGCCGAGGTCCGGGGAGCTGTTTTTT
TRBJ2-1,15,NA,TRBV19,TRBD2,CASSIGSGGSNEQFF,TGTGCCAGTAGTATCGGTTCGGGAGGATCCAATGAGCAGTTCTTC
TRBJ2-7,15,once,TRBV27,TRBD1,CASSNLEDRPYEQYF,TGTGCCAGCAGCAACCTAGAGGACAGGCCCTACGAGCAGTACTTC
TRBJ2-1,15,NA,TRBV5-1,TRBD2,CASSLGAGSYNEQFF,TGCGCCAGCAGCTTGGGAGCGGGGTCCTACAATGAGCAGTTCTTC
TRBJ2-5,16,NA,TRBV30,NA,CAWSTGSQIPQETQYF,TGTGCCTGGAGTACCGGGAGCCAGATCCCACAAGAGACCCAGTACTTC
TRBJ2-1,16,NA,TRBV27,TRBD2,CASSMGLAGSYNEQFF,TGTGCCAGCAGTATGGGACTAGCGGGCTCCTACAATGAGCAGTTCTTC
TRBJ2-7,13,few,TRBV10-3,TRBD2,CAISGASGRGEYF,TGTGCCATCAGTGGGGCTAGCGGGAGGGGAGAGTACTTC
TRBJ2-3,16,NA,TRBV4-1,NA,CASSQETGVSTDTQYF,TGCGCCAGCAGCCAAGAAACGGGAGTCAGCACAGATACGCAGTATTTT
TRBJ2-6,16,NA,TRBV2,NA,CASRMELISGANVLTF,TGTGCCAGCAGGATGGAACTAATCTCTGGGGCCAACGTCCTGACTTTC
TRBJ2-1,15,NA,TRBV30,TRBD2,CAWSGGTSGRNEQFF,TGTGCCTGGAGTGGGGGGACTAGCGGGAGAAATGAGCAGTTCTTC
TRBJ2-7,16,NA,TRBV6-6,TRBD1,CASSQGRQGGYYEQYF,TGTGCCAGCAGCCAAGGCCGACAGGGTGGGTACTACGAGCAGTACTTC
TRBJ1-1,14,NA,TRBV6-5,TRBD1,CASTPGQGNTEAFF,TGTGCCAGCACTCCGGGACAGGGGAACACTGAAGCTTTCTTT
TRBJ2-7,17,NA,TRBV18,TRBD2,CASSPTRPGTSGIEQYF,TGTGCCAGCTCACCTACCCGCCCCGGGACTAGCGGGATTGAGCAGTACTTC
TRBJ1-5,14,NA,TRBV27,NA,CASSPRTGSQPQHF,TGTGCCAGCAGTCCCCGAACAGGATCGCAGCCCCAGCATTTT
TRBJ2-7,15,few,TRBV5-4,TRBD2,CASSQGTSGRLEQYF,TGTGCCAGCAGCCAAGGGACTAGCGGGAGGTTGGAGCAGTACTTC
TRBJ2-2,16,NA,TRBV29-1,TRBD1,CSVADGQDINTGELFF,TGCAGCGTTGCAGACGGACAGGACATTAACACCGGGGAGCTGTTTTTT
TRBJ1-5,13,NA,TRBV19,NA,CASFGQSNQPQHF,TGTGCCAGTTTTGGGCAGAGCAATCAGCCCCAGCATTTT
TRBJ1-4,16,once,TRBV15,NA,CATSKNKQMVNEKLFF,TGTGCCACCAGCAAAAACAAACAGATGGTAAATGAAAAACTGTTTTTT
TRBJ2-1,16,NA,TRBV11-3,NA,CASSLVFGSSYNEQFF,TGTGCCAGCAGCTTAGTCTTCGGGAGCTCCTACAATGAGCAGTTCTTC
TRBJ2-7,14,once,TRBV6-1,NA,CASSEQGELYEQYF,TGTGCCAGCAGTGAACAGGGCGAGCTTTACGAGCAGTACTTC